This T cell receptor (beta chain) was profiled in a study of Ad26.COV2.S vaccination and SARS-CoV-2 variants. Overall study context: A COV1001 Ad26.COV2.S trial-arm participant provided the sample.

Treatment meaning: 15 to 20 received Ad26.COV2.S at low or high dose, single or two shots; several received placebo; per-sample allocation not given. Sampling was done on day 63 after the first vaccine or placebo injection. Only in-frame clones appear in the TCRdb table, and some are missing; sequencing was by immunoSEQ multiplex PCR. The sample lists about 350,000 clones; 80% to 90% were seen once. This CDR3 spans 16 amino acids. Trimming took off 0 bases at V and 4 bases at J, with 15 bases between the two ends. Germline values: CDR1 MNHEY, CDR2 SVGAGI. The V call is TRBV6-5, the J call TRBJ2-5; the D call may be TRBD1 or TRBD2 (5 bases each). This receptor was identified in a person aged 18-60 years who received the Ad26.COV2.S COVID-19 vaccine or a placebo. This sample comprised peripheral blood, obtained in a trial of Ad26.COV2.S vaccine versus placebo. The CDR3: CASSYSGPRAAETQYF. CDR3 coding DNA: TGTGCCAGCAGTTACTCGGGACCCAGGGCGGCAGAGACCCAGTACTTC.